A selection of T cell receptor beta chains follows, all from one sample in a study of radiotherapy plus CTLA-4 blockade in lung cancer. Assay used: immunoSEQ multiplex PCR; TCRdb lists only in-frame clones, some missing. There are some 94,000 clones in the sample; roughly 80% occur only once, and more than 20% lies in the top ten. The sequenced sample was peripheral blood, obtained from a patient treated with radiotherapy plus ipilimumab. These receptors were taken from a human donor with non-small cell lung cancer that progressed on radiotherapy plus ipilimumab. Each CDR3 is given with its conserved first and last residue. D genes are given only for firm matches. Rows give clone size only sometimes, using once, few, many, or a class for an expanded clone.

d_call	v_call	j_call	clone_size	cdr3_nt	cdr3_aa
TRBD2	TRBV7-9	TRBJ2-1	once	TGTGCCAGCAGTCTAGAGTTGGGGCTAGCGGGAGTAAATGAGCAGTTCTTC	CASSLELGLAGVNEQFF
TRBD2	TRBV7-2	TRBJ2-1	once	TGTGCCAGCAGCTTTTTTTGGACTAGCTACAATGAGCAGTTCTTC	CASSFFWTSYNEQFF
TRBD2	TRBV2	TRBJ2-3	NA	TGTGCCAGCAGTAGTACGACTAGCGCCAGCACAGATACGCAGTATTTT	CASSSTTSASTDTQYF
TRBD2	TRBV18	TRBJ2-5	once	TGTGCCAGCTCACCGAGGTCCGGGGGGCAAGAGACCCAGTACTTC	CASSPRSGGQETQYF
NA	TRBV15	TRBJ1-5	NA	TGTGCCACCAGCTGGGCAGGGAGCAATCAGCCCCAGCATTTT	CATSWAGSNQPQHF
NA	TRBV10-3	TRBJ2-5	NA	TGTGCCATCTGGGGGGGGCCCGGGGAGACCCAGTACTTC	CAIWGGPGETQYF
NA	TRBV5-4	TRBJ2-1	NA	TGTGCCAGCAGCTCTCAGCTGGAGCAGTTCTTC	CASSSQLEQFF
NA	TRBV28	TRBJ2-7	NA	TGTGCCAGCAGAAGGGTGGTGGGTATCTTGTACTTC	CASRRVVGILYF
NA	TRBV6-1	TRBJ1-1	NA	TGTGCCAGCAGTGAGCCCCGGGGAGGTCTTATCCCAAGGCCTTTCTTT	CASSEPRGGLIPRPFF
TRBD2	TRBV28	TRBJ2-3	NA	TGTGCCAGCAACCCGGGGGGGGGCTTTACAGATACGCAGTATTTT	CASNPGGGFTDTQYF
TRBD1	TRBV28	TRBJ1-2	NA	TGTGCCAGCAGTTTAGAGGGACAGGGGTATGGCTACACCTTC	CASSLEGQGYGYTF
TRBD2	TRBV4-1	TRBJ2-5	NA	TGCGCCAGCAGCCAAGGCGGGAGCTGGGGAGAGACCCAGTACTTC	CASSQGGSWGETQYF
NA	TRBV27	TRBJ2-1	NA	TGTGCCAGCAGTTTAATGGGAGTTTGCAATGAGCAGTTCTTC	CASSLMGVCNEQFF
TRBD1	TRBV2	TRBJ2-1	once	TGTGCCAGCAGTGAGGGACAGGTGGGAACGTTCTTC	CASSEGQVGTFF
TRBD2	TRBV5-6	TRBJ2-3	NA	TGTGCCAGCATCAAAGAGCGGGGATACACAGATACGCAGTATTTT	CASIKERGYTDTQYF
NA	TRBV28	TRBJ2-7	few	TGTGCCAGCAGTTCGCCTGGGACGCAAAGCTCCTACGAGCAGTACTTC	CASSSPGTQSSYEQYF
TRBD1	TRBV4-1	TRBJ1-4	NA	TGCGCCAGCAGCCCCGGACAGGGAGCGGGGTCTGAAAAACTGTTTTTT	CASSPGQGAGSEKLFF
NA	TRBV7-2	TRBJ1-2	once	TGTGCCAGCAGCAGGTTGGGTTATGGCTACACCTTC	CASSRLGYGYTF
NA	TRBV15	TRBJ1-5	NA	TGTGCCACCTCAGAGATCAATCAGCCCCAGCATTTT	CATSEINQPQHF
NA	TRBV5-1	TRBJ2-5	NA	TGCGCCAGCAGCTTGGAGGGGTGGGAGACCCAGTACTTC	CASSLEGWETQYF
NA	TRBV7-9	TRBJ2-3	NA	TGTGCCAGCAGCCCCACCGCGAGCTTCAGCGAGGATACGCAGTATTTT	CASSPTASFSEDTQYF
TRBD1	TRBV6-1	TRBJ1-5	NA	TGTGCCAGCAGATTGGGACAGGGAGGGGGACAGCCCCAGCATTTT	CASRLGQGGGQPQHF
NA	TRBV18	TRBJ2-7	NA	TGTGCCAGCTCACCAGAGGTTTTGTTTTACGAGCAGCACTTC	CASSPEVLFYEQHF